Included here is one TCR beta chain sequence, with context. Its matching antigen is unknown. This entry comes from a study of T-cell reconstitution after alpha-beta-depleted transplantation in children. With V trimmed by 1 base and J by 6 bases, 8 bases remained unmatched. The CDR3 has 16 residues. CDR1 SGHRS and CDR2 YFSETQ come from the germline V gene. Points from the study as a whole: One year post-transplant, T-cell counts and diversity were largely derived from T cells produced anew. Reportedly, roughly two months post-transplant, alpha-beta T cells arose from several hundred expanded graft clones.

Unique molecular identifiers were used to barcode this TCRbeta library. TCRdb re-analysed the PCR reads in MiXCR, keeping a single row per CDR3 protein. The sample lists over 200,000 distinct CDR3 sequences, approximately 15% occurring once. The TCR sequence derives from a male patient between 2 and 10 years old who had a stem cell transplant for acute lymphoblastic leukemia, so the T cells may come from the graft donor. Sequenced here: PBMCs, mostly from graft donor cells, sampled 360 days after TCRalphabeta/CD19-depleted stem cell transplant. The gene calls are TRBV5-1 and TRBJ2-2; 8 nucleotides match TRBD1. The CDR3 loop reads CASSLRQGPVAGELFF. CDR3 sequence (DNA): TGCGCCAGCAGCTTGCGACAGGGGCCGGTTGCCGGGGAGCTGTTTTTT.